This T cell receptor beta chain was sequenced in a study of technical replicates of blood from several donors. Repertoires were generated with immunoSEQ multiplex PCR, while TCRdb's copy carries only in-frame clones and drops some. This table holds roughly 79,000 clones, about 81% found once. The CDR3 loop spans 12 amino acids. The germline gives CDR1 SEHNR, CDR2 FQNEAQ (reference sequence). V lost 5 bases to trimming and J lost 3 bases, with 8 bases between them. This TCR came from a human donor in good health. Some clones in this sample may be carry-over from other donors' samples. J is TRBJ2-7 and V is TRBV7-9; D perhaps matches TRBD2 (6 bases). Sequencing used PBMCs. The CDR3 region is CASSQTSYEQYF. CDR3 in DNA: TGTGCCAGCAGCCAGACTAGCTACGAGCAGTACTTC.